This T cell receptor beta chain is from a study of T cell changes during pregnancy in multiple sclerosis. The CDR3 runs to 14 residues. Looked up from germline, CDR1 is SGHNT and CDR2 is YENEEA. The V and J ends lost 1 base and 6 bases, in that order; junction bases with no gene match: 5. The data were produced by immunoSEQ multiplex PCR, yet TCRdb's version contains in-frame clones alone and is incomplete. The profile shows 35,000 to 40,000 clones, roughly nine tenths of them singletons. The clonotype comes from a female donor with multiple sclerosis, enrolled in a pregnancy study. This chain joins TRBV11-3 and TRBJ1-1, with TRBD1 matching 7 bases. Sequences were derived from CD8+ T cells from peripheral blood mononuclear cells, sampled in the third trimester of pregnancy. The CDR3 coding sequence is TGTGCCAGCAGCTTAGCAGGGGGGAGCGCTGAAGCTTTCTTT. Translating it yields CASSLAGGSAEAFF.